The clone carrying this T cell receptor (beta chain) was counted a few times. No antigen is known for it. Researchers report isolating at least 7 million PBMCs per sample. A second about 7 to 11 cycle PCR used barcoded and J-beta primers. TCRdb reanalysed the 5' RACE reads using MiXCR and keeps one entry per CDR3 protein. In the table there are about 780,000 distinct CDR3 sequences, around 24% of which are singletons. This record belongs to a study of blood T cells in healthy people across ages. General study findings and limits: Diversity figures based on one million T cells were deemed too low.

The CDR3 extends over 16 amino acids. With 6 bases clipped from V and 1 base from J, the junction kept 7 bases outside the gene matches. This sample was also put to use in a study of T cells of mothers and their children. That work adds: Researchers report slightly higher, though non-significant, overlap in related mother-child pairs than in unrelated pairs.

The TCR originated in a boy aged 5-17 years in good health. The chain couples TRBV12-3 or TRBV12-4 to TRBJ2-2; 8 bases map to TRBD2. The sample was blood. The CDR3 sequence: CASSLGTRRNTGELFF. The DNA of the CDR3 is TGTGCCAGCAGCCTAGGGACTAGGAGGAACACCGGGGAGCTGTTTTTT.